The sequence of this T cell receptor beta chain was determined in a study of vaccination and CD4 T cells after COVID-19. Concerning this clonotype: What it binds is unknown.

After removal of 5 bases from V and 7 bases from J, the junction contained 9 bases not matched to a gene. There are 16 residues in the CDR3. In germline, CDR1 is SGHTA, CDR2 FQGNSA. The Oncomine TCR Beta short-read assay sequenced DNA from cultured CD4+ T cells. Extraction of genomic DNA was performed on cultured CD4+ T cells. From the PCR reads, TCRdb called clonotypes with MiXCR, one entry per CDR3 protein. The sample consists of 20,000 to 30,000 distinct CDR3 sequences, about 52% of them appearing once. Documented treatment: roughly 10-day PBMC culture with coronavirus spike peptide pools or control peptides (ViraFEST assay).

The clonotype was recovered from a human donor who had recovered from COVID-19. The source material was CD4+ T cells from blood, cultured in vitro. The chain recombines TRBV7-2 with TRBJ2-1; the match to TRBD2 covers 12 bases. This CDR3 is CASSPRLAGERNEQFF. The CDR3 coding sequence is TGTGCCAGCAGCCCGAGACTAGCGGGAGAGAGGAATGAGCAGTTCTTC.